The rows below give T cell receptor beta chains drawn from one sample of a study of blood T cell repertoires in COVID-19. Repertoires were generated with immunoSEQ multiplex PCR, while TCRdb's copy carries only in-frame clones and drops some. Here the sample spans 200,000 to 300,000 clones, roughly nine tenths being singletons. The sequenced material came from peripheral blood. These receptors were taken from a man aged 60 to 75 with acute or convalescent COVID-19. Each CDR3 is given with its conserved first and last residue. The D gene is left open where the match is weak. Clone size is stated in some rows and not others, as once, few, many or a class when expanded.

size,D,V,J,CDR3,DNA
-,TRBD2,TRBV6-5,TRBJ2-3,CASRASGSPDTQYF,TGTGCCAGCAGGGCTAGCGGGAGTCCAGATACGCAGTATTTT
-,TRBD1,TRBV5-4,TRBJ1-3,CASSLGTGASGNTIYF,TGTGCCAGCAGCTTGGGGACAGGGGCCTCTGGAAACACCATATATTTT
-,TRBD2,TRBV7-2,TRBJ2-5,CASTEAGKETQYF,TGTGCCAGCACCGAAGCGGGAAAAGAGACCCAGTACTTC
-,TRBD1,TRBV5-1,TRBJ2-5,CASSFKGAETQYF,TGCGCCAGCAGCTTTAAGGGGGCGGAGACCCAGTACTTC
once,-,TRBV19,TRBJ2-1,CASSPDRSSYNEQFF,TGTGCCAGTAGTCCCGACAGGAGCTCCTACAATGAGCAGTTCTTC
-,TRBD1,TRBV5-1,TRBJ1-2,CASRQTTGGAYGYTF,TGCGCCAGCAGGCAAACGACAGGGGGCGCATATGGCTACACCTTC
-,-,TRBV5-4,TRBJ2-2,CASSINTNTGELFF,TGTGCCAGCAGCATAAACACGAACACCGGGGAGCTGTTTTTT
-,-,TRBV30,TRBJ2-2,CAWSFKKAANTGELFF,TGTGCCTGGAGTTTTAAGAAGGCGGCGAACACCGGGGAGCTGTTTTTT
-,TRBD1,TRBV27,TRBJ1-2,CASSYGQGNYGYTF,TGTGCCAGCAGTTACGGACAGGGGAACTATGGCTACACCTTC
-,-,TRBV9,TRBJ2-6,CASSVGPGLSGANVLTF,TGTGCCAGCAGCGTAGGCCCAGGGCTCTCTGGGGCCAACGTCCTGACTTTC
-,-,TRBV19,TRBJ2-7,CASSIVVGSYEQYF,TGTGCCAGTAGTATCGTAGTGGGGAGTTACGAGCAGTACTTC
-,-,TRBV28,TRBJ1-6,CASRPGHVNSPLHF,TGTGCCAGCAGGCCGGGACATGTTAATTCACCCCTCCACTTT
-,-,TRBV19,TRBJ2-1,CASSALSGLSYNEQFF,TGTGCCAGTAGTGCCTTGTCAGGGTTGTCCTACAATGAGCAGTTCTTC
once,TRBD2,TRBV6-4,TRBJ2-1,CASSDGGLAGGYNEQFF,TGTGCCAGCAGTGACGGGGGACTAGCGGGAGGATACAATGAGCAGTTCTTC
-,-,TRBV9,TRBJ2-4,CASSVDGRSKNIQYF,TGTGCCAGCAGCGTAGACGGTAGATCCAAAAACATTCAGTACTTC
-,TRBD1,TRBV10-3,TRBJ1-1,CAIRRDRGNTEAFF,TGTGCCATCAGAAGGGACAGGGGTAACACTGAAGCTTTCTTT
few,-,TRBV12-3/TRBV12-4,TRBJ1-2,CASSPGGTGGYTF,TGTGCCAGCAGCCCTGGAGGCACGGGGGGCTACACCTTC
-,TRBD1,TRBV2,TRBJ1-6,CASSRTGQGSSYNSPLHF,TGTGCCAGCAGTAGAACTGGACAGGGGAGCTCCTATAATTCACCCCTCCACTTT
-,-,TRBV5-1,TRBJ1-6,CASSPDGGSYNSPLHF,TGCGCCAGCAGCCCGGATGGGGGGTCCTATAATTCACCCCTCCACTTT
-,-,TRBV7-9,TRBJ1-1,CASSNTGLGTEAFF,TGTGCCAGCAGCAATACAGGGCTGGGGACTGAAGCTTTCTTT
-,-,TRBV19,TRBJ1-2,CASSTWAGRDNYGYTF,TGTGCCAGTAGTACGTGGGCAGGGCGAGATAACTATGGCTACACCTTC
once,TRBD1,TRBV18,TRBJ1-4,CASSPRGGTGSEKLFF,TGTGCCAGCTCCCCACGGGGCGGGACAGGGAGTGAAAAACTGTTTTTT
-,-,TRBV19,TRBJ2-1,CASAGGGDYNEQFF,TGTGCCAGTGCGGGCGGGGGCGACTACAATGAGCAGTTCTTC
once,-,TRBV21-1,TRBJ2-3,CASVNRDRSFSDTQYF,TGTGCCAGTGTAAACCGGGACAGATCCTTTTCGGATACGCAGTATTTT
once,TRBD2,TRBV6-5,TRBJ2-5,CASSYSSGRYRETQYF,TGTGCCAGCAGTTACTCTAGCGGGAGGTACAGGGAGACCCAGTACTTC
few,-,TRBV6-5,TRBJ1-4,CASALNRDPNEKLFF,TGTGCCAGCGCCTTAAACAGGGATCCTAATGAAAAACTGTTTTTT
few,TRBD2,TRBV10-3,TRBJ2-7,CAISGSIVPSGRYEQYF,TGTGCCATCAGTGGGTCGATCGTGCCTAGCGGGAGATACGAGCAGTACTTC
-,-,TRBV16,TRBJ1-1,CASSYTRDTEAFF,TGTGCCAGCAGCTACACCAGGGACACTGAAGCTTTCTTT
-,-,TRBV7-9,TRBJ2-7,CASSLVLGKAYEQYF,TGTGCCAGCAGCTTAGTCCTGGGCAAAGCCTACGAGCAGTACTTC
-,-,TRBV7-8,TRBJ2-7,CASSPSIRDPYEQYF,TGTGCCAGCAGCCCAAGCATCCGGGATCCCTACGAGCAGTACTTC
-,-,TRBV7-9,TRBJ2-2,CASSPLGTTNTGELFF,TGTGCCAGCTCTCCCCTAGGGACAACGAACACCGGGGAGCTGTTTTTT
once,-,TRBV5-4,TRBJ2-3,CASSPSRGLEGTDTQYF,TGTGCCAGCAGCCCGAGTCGGGGGTTGGAGGGCACAGATACGCAGTATTTT
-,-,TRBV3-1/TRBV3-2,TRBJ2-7,CASSHAAPAYEQYF,TGTGCCAGCAGCCATGCTGCGCCTGCCTACGAGCAGTACTTC
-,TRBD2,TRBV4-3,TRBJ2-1,CASSLEGRADYNEQFF,TGCGCCAGCAGCCTGGAGGGGAGGGCCGACTACAATGAGCAGTTCTTC
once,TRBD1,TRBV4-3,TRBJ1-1,CASSQIQGRTEAFF,TGCGCCAGCAGCCAAATACAGGGGAGGACTGAAGCTTTCTTT
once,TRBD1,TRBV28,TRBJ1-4,CASTDDRGATNEKLFF,TGTGCCAGCACTGACGACAGGGGAGCAACTAATGAAAAACTGTTTTTT
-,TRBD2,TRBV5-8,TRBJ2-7,CASSSRTSGSYEQYF,TGTGCCAGCAGCTCCCGGACTAGCGGAAGCTACGAGCAGTACTTC
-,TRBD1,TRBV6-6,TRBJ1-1,CASSEYRGLSTEAFF,TGTGCCAGCAGTGAGTACAGGGGACTCAGCACTGAAGCTTTCTTT
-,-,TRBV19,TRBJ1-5,CASESHSNQPQHF,TGTGCCAGTGAATCCCACAGTAATCAGCCCCAGCATTTT
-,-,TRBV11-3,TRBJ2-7,CASSLGPGSYEQYF,TGTGCCAGCAGCCTAGGCCCAGGTTCCTACGAGCAGTACTTC
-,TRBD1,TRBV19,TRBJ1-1,CASQGAKVTEAFF,TGTGCCAGTCAGGGGGCTAAAGTAACTGAAGCTTTCTTT
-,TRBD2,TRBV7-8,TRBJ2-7,CASSRRTSGVAYEQYF,TGTGCCAGCAGCCGGAGGACTAGCGGGGTTGCCTACGAGCAGTACTTC
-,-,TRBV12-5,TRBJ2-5,CASGLPGEETQYF,TGTGCTAGTGGTTTGCCCGGGGAGGAAACCCAGTACTTC
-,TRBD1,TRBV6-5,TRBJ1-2,CASSSQGAGYGYTF,TGTGCCAGCAGTTCACAGGGGGCGGGCTATGGCTACACCTTC
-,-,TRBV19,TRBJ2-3,CASSMPTRTDTQYF,TGTGCCAGTAGTATGCCCACTCGTACAGATACGCAGTATTTT
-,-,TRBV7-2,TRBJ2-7,CASSSWGWAGEQYF,TGTGCCAGCAGCTCGTGGGGTTGGGCGGGCGAGCAGTACTTC
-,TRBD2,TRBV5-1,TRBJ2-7,CASSLAPGLASTYEQYF,TGCGCCAGCAGCTTGGCCCCCGGACTAGCGAGTACCTACGAGCAGTACTTC
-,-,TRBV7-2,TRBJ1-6,CASSLGGETYNSPLHF,TGTGCCAGCAGCTTAGGGGGGGAGACCTATAATTCACCCCTCCACTTT
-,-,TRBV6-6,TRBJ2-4,CASSYSGGGAGGIQYF,TGTGCCAGCAGTTACTCGGGCGGAGGGGCGGGCGGCATTCAGTACTTC
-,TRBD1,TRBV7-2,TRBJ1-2,CASSLLGTGDPGGYTF,TGTGCCAGCAGCTTACTGGGGACAGGGGATCCGGGGGGCTACACCTTC
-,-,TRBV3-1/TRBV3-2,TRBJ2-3,CASSQEPGSTDTQYF,TGTGCCAGCAGCCAAGAGCCCGGTAGCACAGATACGCAGTATTTT